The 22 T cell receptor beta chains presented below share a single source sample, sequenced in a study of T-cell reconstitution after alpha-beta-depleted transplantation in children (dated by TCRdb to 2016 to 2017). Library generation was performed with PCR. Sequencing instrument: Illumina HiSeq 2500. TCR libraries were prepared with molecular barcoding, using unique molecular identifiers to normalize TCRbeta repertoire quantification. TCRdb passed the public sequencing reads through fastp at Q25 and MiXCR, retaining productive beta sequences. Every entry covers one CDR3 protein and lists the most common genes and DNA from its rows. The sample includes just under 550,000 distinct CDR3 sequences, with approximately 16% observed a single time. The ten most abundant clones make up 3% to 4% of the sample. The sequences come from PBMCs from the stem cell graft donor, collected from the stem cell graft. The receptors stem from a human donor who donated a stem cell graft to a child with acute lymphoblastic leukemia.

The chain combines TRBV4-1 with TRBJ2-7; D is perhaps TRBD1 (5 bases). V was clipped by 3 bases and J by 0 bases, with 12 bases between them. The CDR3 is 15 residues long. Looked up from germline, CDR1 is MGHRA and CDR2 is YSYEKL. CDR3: CASSQRQWVSYEQYF. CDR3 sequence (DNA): TGCGCCAGCAGCCAGCGACAGTGGGTCTCCTACGAGCAGTACTTC.

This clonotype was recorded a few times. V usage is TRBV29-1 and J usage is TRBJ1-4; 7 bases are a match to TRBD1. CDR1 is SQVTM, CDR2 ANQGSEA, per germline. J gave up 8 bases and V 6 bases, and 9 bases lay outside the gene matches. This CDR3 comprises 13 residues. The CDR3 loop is CSVLRQGGEKLFF. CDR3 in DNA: TGCAGCGTCCTCAGACAGGGCGGGGAAAAACTGTTTTTT.

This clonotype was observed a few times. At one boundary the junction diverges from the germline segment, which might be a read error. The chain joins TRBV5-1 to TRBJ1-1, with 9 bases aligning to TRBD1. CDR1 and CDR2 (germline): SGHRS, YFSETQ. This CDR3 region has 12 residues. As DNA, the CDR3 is TGCGCCAGCAGCTTGGGGGACAGGGCGATGGGCTTT. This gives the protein CASSLGDRAMGF.

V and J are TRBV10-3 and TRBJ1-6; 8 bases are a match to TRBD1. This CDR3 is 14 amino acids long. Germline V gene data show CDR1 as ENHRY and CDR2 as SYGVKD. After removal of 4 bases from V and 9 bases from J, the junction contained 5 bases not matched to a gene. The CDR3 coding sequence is TGTGCCATCAGTGGTCTGGACAGGGCTTCACCCCTCCACTTT. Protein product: CAISGLDRASPLHF.

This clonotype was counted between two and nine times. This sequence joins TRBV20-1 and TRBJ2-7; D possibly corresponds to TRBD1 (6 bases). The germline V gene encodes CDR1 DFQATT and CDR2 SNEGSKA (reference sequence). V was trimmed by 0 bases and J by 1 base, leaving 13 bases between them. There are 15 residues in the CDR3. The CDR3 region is CSARDHRQGSYEQYF. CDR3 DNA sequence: TGCAGTGCTAGAGATCACAGGCAGGGGTCCTACGAGCAGTACTTC.

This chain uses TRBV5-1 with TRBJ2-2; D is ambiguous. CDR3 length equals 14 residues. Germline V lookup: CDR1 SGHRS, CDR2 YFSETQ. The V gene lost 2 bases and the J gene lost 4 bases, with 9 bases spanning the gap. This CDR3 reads CASSLASRTGELFF. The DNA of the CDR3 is TGCGCCAGCAGCTTAGCTTCCCGCACCGGGGAGCTGTTTTTT.

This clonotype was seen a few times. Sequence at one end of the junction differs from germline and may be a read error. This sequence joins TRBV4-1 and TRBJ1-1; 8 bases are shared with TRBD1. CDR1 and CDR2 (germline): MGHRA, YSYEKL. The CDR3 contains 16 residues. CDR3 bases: TGCGCCAGCAGCCAAGGACAGGGGCGAATGAGCACTGTAGCTTTCTTT. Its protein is CASSQGQGRMSTVAFF.

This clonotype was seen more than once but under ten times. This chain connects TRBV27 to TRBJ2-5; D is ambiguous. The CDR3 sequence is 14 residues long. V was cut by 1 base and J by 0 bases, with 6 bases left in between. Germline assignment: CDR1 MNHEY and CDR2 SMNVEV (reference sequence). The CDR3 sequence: CASSLWANQETQYF. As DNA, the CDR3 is TGTGCCAGCAGTTTATGGGCGAACCAAGAGACCCAGTACTTC.

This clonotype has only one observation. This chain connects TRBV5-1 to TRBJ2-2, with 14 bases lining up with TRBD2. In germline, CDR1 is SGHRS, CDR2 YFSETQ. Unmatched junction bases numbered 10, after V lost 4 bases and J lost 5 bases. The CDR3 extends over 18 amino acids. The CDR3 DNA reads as TGCGCCAGCAGCCTTCCGGGACTAGCGGGAGCTTCGACCGGGGAGCTGTTTTTT. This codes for CASSLPGLAGASTGELFF.

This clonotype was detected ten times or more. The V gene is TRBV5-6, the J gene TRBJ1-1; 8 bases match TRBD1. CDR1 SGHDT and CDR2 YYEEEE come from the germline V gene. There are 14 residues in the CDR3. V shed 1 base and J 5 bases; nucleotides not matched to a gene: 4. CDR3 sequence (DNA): TGTGCCAGCAGCTTGCGGGACAGGACTACTGAAGCTTTCTTT. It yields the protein CASSLRDRTTEAFF.

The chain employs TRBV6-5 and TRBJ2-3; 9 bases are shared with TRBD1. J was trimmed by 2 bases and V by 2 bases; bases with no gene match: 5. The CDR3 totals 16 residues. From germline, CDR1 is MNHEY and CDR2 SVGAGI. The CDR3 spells CASSYPRDRVTDTQYF. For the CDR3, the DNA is TGTGCCAGCAGTTACCCCCGGGACAGGGTCACAGATACGCAGTATTTT.

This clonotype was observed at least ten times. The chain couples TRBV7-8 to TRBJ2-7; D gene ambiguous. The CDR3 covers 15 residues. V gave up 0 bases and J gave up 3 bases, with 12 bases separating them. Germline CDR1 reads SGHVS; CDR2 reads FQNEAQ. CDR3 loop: CASSLASDTIYEQYF. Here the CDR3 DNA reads TGTGCCAGCAGCTTAGCCTCCGACACCATCTACGAGCAGTACTTC.

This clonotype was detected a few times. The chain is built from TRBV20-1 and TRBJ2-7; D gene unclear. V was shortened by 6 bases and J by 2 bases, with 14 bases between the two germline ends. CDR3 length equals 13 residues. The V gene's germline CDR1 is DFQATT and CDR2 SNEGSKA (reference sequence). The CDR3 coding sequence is TGCAGTGCCCCTCTAGTTTCACCCTACGAGCAGTACTTC. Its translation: CSAPLVSPYEQYF.

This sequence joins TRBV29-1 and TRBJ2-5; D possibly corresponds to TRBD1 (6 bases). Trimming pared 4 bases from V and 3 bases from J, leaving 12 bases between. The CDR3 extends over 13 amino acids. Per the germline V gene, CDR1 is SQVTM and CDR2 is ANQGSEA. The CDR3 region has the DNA TGCAGCGTTGGGGACACACACAAAGAGACCCAGTACTTC. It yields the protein CSVGDTHKETQYF.

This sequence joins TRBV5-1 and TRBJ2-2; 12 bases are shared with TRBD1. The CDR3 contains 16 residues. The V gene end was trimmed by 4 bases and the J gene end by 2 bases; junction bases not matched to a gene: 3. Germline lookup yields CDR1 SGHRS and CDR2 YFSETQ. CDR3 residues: CASSRGTGGNTGELFF. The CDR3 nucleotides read TGCGCCAGCAGCCGTGGGACAGGGGGCAACACCGGGGAGCTGTTTTTT.

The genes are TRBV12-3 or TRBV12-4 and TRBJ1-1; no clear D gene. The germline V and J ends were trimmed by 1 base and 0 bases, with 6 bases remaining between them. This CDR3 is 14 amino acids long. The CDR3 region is CASSLGSMNTEAFF. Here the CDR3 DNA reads TGTGCCAGCAGTTTAGGCAGCATGAACACTGAAGCTTTCTTT.

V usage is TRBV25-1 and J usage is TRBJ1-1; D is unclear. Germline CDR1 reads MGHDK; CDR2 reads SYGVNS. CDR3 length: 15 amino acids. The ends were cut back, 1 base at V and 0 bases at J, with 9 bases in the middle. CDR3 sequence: CASSESRNLNTEAFF. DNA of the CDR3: TGTGCCAGCAGTGAATCGCGGAATCTGAACACTGAAGCTTTCTTT.

CDR3 DNA: TGTGCCAGTAGTCCAGACACCTTCAATCAGCCCCAGCATTTT. This codes for CASSPDTFNQPQHF. The V call is TRBV19, the J call TRBJ1-5; no definite D call. The CDR3 length is 14 residues. Trimming removed 5 bases from V and 3 bases from J, with 11 bases in between. Germline loops: CDR1 LNHDA, CDR2 SQIVND (reference sequence).

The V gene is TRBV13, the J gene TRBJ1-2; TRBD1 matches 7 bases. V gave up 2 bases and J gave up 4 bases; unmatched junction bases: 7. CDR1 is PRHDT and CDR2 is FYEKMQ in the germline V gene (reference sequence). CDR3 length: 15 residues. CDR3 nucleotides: TGTGCCAGCAGCTTACAGGGGGGAACCTTCTATGGCTACACCTTC. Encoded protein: CASSLQGGTFYGYTF.

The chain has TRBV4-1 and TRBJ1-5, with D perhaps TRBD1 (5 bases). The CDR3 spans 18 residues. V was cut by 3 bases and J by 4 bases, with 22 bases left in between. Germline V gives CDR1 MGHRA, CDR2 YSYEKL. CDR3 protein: CASSQPAGRPIGNQPQHF. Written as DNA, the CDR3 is TGCGCCAGCAGCCAGCCGGCAGGGCGCCCTATCGGGAATCAGCCCCAGCATTTT.

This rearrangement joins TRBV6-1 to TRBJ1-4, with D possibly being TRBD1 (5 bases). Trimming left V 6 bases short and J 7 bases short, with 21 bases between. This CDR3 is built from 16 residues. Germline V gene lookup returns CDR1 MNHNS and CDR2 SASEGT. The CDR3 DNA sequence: TGTGCCAGCAGCCCCGGGGCACTTGAAGGGATTGAAAAACTGTTTTTT. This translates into CASSPGALEGIEKLFF.

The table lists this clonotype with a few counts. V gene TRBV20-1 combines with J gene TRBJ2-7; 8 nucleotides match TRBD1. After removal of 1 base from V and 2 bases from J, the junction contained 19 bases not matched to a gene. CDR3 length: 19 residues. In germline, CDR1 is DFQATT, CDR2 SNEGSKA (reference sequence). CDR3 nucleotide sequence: TGCAGTGCTAGAGCGCCGGACAGGGAGTTAGGGCGACGACCCTACGAGCAGTACTTC. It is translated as CSARAPDRELGRRPYEQYF.